Each of the 15 T cell receptor beta chains below was sequenced from the same sample in a study of cytomegalovirus exposure and HLA in healthy donors. The PCR was carried out with 60 Vbeta primers and 13 Jbeta primers. Assay: immunoSEQ multiplex PCR; the TCRdb copy retains only in-frame clones and omits some. The repertoire holds fewer than 140,000 clones, with 75% as singletons. Sequencing input: PBMCs. The receptors come from a male donor in good health and CMV-seropositive.

This clone has only one observation. The chain recombines TRBV7-3 with TRBJ1-3; 8 nucleotides agree with TRBD2. The J call is doubtful: the DNA matches TRBJ2-2 better. CDR1 SGHTA and CDR2 FQGTGA come from the germline V gene. CDR3 length: 15 residues. Here the CDR3 reads CASRRISGGSGELFF. CDR3 DNA sequence: TGTGCCAGCAGACGAATCAGCGGGGGATCCGGGGAGCTGTTTTTT.

The chain is built from TRBV18 and TRBJ1-1; tentative D call: TRBD1 (5 bases). The CDR3 contains 15 residues. Germline-derived CDR1 and CDR2 are KGHSH and LQKENI. Trimming stripped 3 bases from V and 1 base from J, with 12 bases between. In nucleotides, the CDR3 is TGTGCCAGCTCACCTATCGGGACTGCGAACACTGAAGCTTTCTTT. Residues: CASSPIGTANTEAFF.

The gene calls are TRBV7-2 and TRBJ2-3; 10 bases align to TRBD2. CDR3 length: 18 amino acids. J was trimmed by 2 bases and V by 1 base; bases with no gene match: 9. Germline V gene data show CDR1 as SGHTA and CDR2 as FQGNSA. This CDR3 reads CASSLGLAGAPATDTQYF. CDR3 DNA sequence: TGTGCCAGCAGCTTAGGGCTAGCGGGGGCGCCGGCCACAGATACGCAGTATTTT.

V gene TRBV7-6 combines with J gene TRBJ1-5; D unclear. CDR3 size: 14 residues. Germline V CDR1 and CDR2: SGHVS, FNYEAQ. The germline V and J ends were trimmed by 0 bases and 2 bases, with 5 bases remaining between them. The CDR3 is CASSLASGNQPQHF. CDR3 coding DNA: TGTGCCAGCAGCTTAGCGTCAGGCAATCAGCCCCAGCATTTT.

The V call is TRBV5-6, the J call TRBJ2-1; D is possibly TRBD2 (6 bases). Germline CDR1 SGHDT, CDR2 YYEEEE. The CDR3 length is 14 residues. V was clipped by 0 bases and J by 4 bases, with 8 bases between them. CDR3 nucleotides: TGTGCCAGCAGCTTGGGAGGACTATACAATGAGCAGTTCTTC. The encoded protein is CASSLGGLYNEQFF.

The chain uses TRBV18 and TRBJ2-1; 11 bases map to TRBD2. This CDR3 spans 15 amino acids. The germline CDR1 and CDR2 sequences are KGHSH and LQKENI. V was pared by 2 bases and J by 8 bases, with 5 bases of the junction left unmatched. The CDR3 DNA is TGTGCCAGCTCACCAATGGCTAGCGGGGGGTATGAGCAGTTCTTC. This sequence encodes CASSPMASGGYEQFF.

The CDR3 DNA is TGTGCCAGCAGTTTTCGCCGGACAGGGGGTAGCTATGGCTACACCTTC. It is translated as CASSFRRTGGSYGYTF. The V gene is TRBV28, the J gene TRBJ1-2; 10 nucleotides match TRBD1. Germline assignment: CDR1 MDHEN and CDR2 SYDVKM. This CDR3 is built from 16 residues. With 3 bases clipped from V and 4 bases from J, the junction kept 8 bases outside the gene matches.

This chain links TRBV25-1 with TRBJ2-3; unclear D gene. The CDR3 consists of 13 residues. Germline V gene sequence: CDR1 MGHDK, CDR2 SYGVNS. V was cut by 5 bases and J by 0 bases, with 6 bases left in between. CDR3 protein: CASSRQSTDTQYF. The CDR3 coding sequence is TGTGCCAGCAGTCGCCAGAGCACAGATACGCAGTATTTT.

The rearrangement joins TRBV29-1 to TRBJ1-2, with D perhaps TRBD1 (5 bases). Germline V lookup: CDR1 SQVTM, CDR2 ANQGSEA. The CDR3 loop spans 13 amino acids. V lost 0 bases and J 6 bases, leaving 11 bases between the germline ends. Here the CDR3 DNA reads TGCAGCGTTGAAGAATGGGGGGGGGATGGCTACACCTTC. This sequence encodes CSVEEWGGDGYTF.

This chain links TRBV7-2 with TRBJ2-2; D is ambiguous. Germline lookup yields CDR1 SGHTA and CDR2 FQGNSA. V lost 4 bases, J lost 6 bases, and 6 bases lay in between. The CDR3 length is 12 residues. The CDR3 DNA reads as TGTGCCAGCAGCTCCCTATCCGGGGAGCTGTTTTTT. Amino acid sequence: CASSSLSGELFF.

The chain's CDR3 is CASSESGRTNEQFF. In DNA, the CDR3 is TGTGCCAGCAGTGAGAGCGGGCGTACCAATGAGCAGTTCTTC. The chain couples TRBV6-4 to TRBJ2-1, with a weak D call TRBD2 (6 bases). The ends were cut back, 3 bases at V and 6 bases at J, with 12 bases in the middle. The CDR3 has 14 amino acids. From germline, CDR1 is MRHNA and CDR2 SNTAGT.

The chain has TRBV21-1 and TRBJ2-7; the D call in the table, TRBD1, was not verified against the DNA. TRBV21-1 is recorded as a pseudogene. CDR3 length: 14 amino acids. CDR3 sequence (DNA): TGTGCCAGCAGCAGACAGGGTTTACCTTACGAGCAGTACTTC. As protein: CASSRQGLPYEQYF.

This chain connects TRBV28 to TRBJ1-6; the D gene is possibly TRBD1 (5 bases). Per germline, CDR1 MDHEN and CDR2 SYDVKM. V gave up 2 bases and J gave up 9 bases, with 20 bases separating them. This CDR3 is built from 17 residues. CDR3 protein: CASSLTGSTRYSSPLHF. CDR3 DNA: TGTGCCAGCAGTTTAACAGGCTCGACCCGCTACAGTTCACCCCTCCACTTT.

This rearrangement joins TRBV25-1 to TRBJ1-2; 7 bases line up with TRBD1. Germline V CDR1 and CDR2: MGHDK, SYGVNS. With V trimmed by 5 bases and J by 7 bases, 7 bases remained unmatched. There are 13 residues in the CDR3. CDR3: CASSIHHRGGYTF. CDR3 DNA: TGTGCCAGCAGTATCCATCACAGGGGTGGCTACACCTTC.

The chain recombines TRBV6-5 with TRBJ2-3; weak D call: TRBD1 (6 bases). Germline CDR1 reads MNHEY; CDR2 reads SVGAGI. The CDR3 is 15 residues long. Trimming stripped 6 bases from V and 4 bases from J, with 17 bases between. The DNA for the CDR3 is TGTGCCAGCAGGACCGGGACACTTAAGGCAGATACGCAGTATTTT. The encoded protein is CASRTGTLKADTQYF.